Here is one T cell receptor (beta chain) with its context. The data were obtained in a study of blood T cell repertoires in COVID-19. Study details: Donors in the United States, Italy and Spain gave samples during acute or convalescent COVID-19.

In germline, CDR1 is SGHTA, CDR2 FQGNSA. The CDR3 has 17 residues. After removal of 0 bases from V and 3 bases from J, the junction contained 8 bases not matched to a gene. In the study's own analysis: Nucleated cell counts were estimated from reference gene primer amplification. The data were produced by immunoSEQ multiplex PCR, yet TCRdb's version contains in-frame clones alone and is incomplete. V, J and clone size are taken as reported in that table, and D and trimming were inferred from the DNA itself. This sample has a few hundred thousand clones, with around nine tenths found just once. This clonotype was sampled from a man aged 35 to 55 who had recovered from COVID-19. The specimen sequenced was peripheral blood. The chain uses TRBV7-2 and TRBJ2-1; TRBD2 matches at 7 bases. CDR3 loop: CASSLAGGASGYNEQFF. The DNA of the CDR3 is TGTGCCAGCAGCTTAGCCGGGGGTGCTAGCGGCTACAATGAGCAGTTCTTC.